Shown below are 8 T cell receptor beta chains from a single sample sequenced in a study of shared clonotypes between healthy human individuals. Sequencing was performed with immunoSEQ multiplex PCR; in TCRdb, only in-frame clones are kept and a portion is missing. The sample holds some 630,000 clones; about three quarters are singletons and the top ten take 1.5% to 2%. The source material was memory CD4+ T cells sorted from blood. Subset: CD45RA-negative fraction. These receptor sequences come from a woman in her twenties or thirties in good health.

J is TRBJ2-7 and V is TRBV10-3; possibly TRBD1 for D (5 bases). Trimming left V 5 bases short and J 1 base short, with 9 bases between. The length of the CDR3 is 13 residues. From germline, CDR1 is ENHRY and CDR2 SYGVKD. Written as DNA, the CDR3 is TGTGCCATCAGTACGGACAAATCCTACGAGCAGTACTTC. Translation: CAISTDKSYEQYF.

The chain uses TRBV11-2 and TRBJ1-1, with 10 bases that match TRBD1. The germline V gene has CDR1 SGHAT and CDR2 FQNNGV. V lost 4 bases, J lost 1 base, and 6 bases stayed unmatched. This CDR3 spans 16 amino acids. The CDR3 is CASSWTGGNGNTEAFF. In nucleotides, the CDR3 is TGTGCCAGCAGCTGGACAGGGGGAAACGGGAACACTGAAGCTTTCTTT.

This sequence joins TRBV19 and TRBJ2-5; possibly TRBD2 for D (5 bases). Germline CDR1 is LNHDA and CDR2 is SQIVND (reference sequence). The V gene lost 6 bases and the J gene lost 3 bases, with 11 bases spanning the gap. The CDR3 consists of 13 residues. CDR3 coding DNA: TGTGCCAGTAGAGCGAGGCGGGAAGAGACCCAGTACTTC. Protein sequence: CASRARREETQYF.

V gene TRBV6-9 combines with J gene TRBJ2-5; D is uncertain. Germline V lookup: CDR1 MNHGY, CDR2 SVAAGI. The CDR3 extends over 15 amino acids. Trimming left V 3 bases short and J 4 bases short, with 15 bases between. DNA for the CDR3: TGTGCCAGCAGTTACTCGATCGGGCCTTCAGAGACCCAGTACTTC. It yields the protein CASSYSIGPSETQYF.

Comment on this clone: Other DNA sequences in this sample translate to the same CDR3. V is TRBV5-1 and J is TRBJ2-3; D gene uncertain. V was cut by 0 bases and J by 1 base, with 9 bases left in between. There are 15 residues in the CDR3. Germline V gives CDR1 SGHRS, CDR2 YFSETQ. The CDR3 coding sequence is TGCGCCAGCAGCTTGGATGGGGTGGGCACAGATACGCAGTATTTT. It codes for CASSLDGVGTDTQYF. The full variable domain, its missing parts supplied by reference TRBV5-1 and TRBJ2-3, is KAGVTQTPRYLIKTRGQQVTLSCSPISGHRSVSWYQQTPGQGLQFLFEYFSETQRNKGNFPGRFSGRQFSNSRSEMNVSTLELGDSALYLCASSLDGVGTDTQYFGPGTRLTVL.

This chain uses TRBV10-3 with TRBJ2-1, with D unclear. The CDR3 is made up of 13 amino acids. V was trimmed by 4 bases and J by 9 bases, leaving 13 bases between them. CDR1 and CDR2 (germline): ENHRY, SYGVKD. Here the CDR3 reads CAISGIGAREQFF. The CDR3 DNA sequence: TGTGCCATCAGTGGCATCGGAGCTCGTGAGCAGTTCTTC.

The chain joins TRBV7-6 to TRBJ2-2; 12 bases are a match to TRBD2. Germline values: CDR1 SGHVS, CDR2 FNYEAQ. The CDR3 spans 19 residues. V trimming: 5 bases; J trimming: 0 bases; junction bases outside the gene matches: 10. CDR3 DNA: TGTGCCAGCAGCCCCTGGACTAGCGGGATGGGGCCGAACACCGGGGAGCTGTTTTTT. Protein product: CASSPWTSGMGPNTGELFF.

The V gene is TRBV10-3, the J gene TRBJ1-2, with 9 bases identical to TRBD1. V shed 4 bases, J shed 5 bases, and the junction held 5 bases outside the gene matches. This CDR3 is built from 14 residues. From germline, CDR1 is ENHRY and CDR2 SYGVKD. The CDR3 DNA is TGTGCCATCAGTGCAACCGGGACAGGGTATGGCTACACCTTC. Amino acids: CAISATGTGYGYTF.